This T cell receptor beta chain came from a study of T cell responses to AZD1222 COVID-19 vaccine. Only in-frame clones appear in the TCRdb table, and some are missing; sequencing was by immunoSEQ multiplex PCR. The sample holds about 120,000 clones, 90% to 95% seen once. V shed 4 bases and J 1 base; nucleotides not matched to a gene: 5. Per the germline V gene, CDR1 is SGHNT and CDR2 is YYREEE (reference sequence). CDR3 length: 14 residues. The TCR sequence derives from an adult in good health. The sample here was peripheral blood, taken on day 0 of AZD1222 vaccination. This rearrangement joins TRBV5-4 to TRBJ2-7, with 7 bases aligning to TRBD2. The CDR3 DNA sequence: TGTGCCAGCAGCGGTCGGGAGGCTTCCTACGAGCAGTACTTC. It encodes CASSGREASYEQYF. Full variable domain (missing parts from reference TRBV5-4 and TRBJ2-7): ETGVTQSPTHLIKTRGQQVTLRCSSQSGHNTVSWYQQALGQGPQFIFQYYREEENGRGNFPPRFSGLQFPNYSSELNVNALELDDSALYLCASSGREASYEQYFGPGTRLTVT.